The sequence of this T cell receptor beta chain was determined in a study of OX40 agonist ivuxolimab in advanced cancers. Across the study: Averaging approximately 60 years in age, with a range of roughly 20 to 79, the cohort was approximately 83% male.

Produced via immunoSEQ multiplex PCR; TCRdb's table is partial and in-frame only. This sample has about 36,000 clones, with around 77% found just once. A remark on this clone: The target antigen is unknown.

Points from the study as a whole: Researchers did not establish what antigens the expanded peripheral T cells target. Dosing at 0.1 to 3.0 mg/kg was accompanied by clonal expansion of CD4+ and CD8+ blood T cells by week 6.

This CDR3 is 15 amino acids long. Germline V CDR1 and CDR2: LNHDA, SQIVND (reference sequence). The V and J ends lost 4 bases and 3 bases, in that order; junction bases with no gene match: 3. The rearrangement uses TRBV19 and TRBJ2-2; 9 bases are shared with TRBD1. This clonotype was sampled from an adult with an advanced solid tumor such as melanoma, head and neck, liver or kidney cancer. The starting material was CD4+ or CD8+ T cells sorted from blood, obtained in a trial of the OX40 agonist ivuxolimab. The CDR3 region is CASSTTGGDTGELFF. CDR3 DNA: TGTGCCAGTAGTACAACAGGGGGCGACACCGGGGAGCTGTTTTTT.